Shown below are 2 T cell receptor beta chains from a single sample sequenced in a study of CD8 T cells in ankylosing spondylitis. Each CDR3 protein gets one entry after TCRdb re-called the 5' RACE reads with MiXCR. The profile shows 220,000 or so distinct CDR3 sequences, roughly a tenth of them singletons. The sequenced sample consisted of blood, either unsorted or a sorted T cell fraction (not recorded which). The source of these receptors is a male donor with ankylosing spondylitis or in good health (not recorded which).

This clonotype was counted many times. The chain employs TRBV28 and TRBJ2-1, with 7 bases lining up with TRBD2. The germline CDR1 and CDR2 sequences are MDHEN and SYDVKM. V lost 2 bases, J lost 3 bases, and 7 bases stayed unmatched. CDR3 length equals 16 residues. CDR3 DNA: TGTGCCAGCAGTTTAGTCCGAGCGGGGAACTACAATGAGCAGTTCTTC. It encodes CASSLVRAGNYNEQFF.

Comment on this clonotype: With a much larger clone just one base away, this may be a read error. V and J are TRBV20-1 and TRBJ2-5; D ambiguous. The CDR3 spans 12 residues. The germline V and J ends were trimmed by 6 bases and 5 bases, with 13 bases remaining between them. Germline CDR1 and CDR2: DFQATT and SNEGSKA (reference sequence). CDR3 in amino acids: CSAYGTAETQYF. DNA of the CDR3: TGCAGTGCCTATGGAACAGCCGAGACCCAGTACTTC.